What follows are 21 T cell receptor beta chains derived from one specimen sequenced in a study of graft-versus-host responses after intestinal transplantation. The data were produced by immunoSEQ multiplex PCR, yet TCRdb's version contains in-frame clones alone and is incomplete. The top ten clones hold around 0.2% of a sample with about 120,000 clones, 90% of them seen once. Their antigens are not known. The sample here was unstimulated CD4+ T cells sorted from spleen or lymph node cells, taken before intestinal transplant. These receptors came from a human donor who received an intestinal transplant.

This clone was detected only a few times. The rearrangement joins TRBV10-3 to TRBJ2-7; 7 bases line up with TRBD2. The V segment lost 9 bases and the J segment 0 bases; nucleotides outside the gene matches: 5. CDR1 ENHRY and CDR2 SYGVKD come from the germline V gene. The CDR3 has 13 residues. The chain's CDR3 is CAMGRESSYEQYF. CDR3 bases: TGTGCCATGGGGCGGGAGAGCTCCTACGAGCAGTACTTC.

This rearrangement joins TRBV5-1 to TRBJ2-7, with D possibly being TRBD1 (5 bases). The CDR3 spans 12 residues. The germline V gene encodes CDR1 SGHRS and CDR2 YFSETQ. Trimming removed 4 bases at V and 4 bases at J, with 9 bases between. DNA of the CDR3: TGCGCCAGCAGCCCGCAGGGATACGAGCAGTACTTC. Protein product: CASSPQGYEQYF.

This sequence joins TRBV5-1 and TRBJ2-2; the match to TRBD2 covers 16 bases. This CDR3 is built from 18 residues. Losses at the gene ends were 3 bases for V and 4 bases for J; bases not matched to a gene: 6. CDR1 and CDR2 (germline): SGHRS, YFSETQ. CDR3: CASSWGLAGGPITGELFF. Written as DNA, the CDR3 is TGCGCCAGCAGCTGGGGACTAGCGGGGGGGCCGATCACCGGGGAGCTGTTTTTT. The full variable domain, in which reference TRBV5-1 and TRBJ2-2 provide the parts outside the CDR3, is KAGVTQTPRYLIKTRGQQVTLSCSPISGHRSVSWYQQTPGQGLQFLFEYFSETQRNKGNFPGRFSGRQFSNSRSEMNVSTLELGDSALYLCASSWGLAGGPITGELFFGEGSRLTVL.

The V gene is TRBV30, the J gene TRBJ2-4, with TRBD2 as a possible D gene (6 bases). This CDR3 is 13 amino acids long. Germline loops: CDR1 GTSNPN, CDR2 SVGIG (reference sequence). The V and J ends lost 5 bases and 7 bases respectively, with 15 bases between them. The CDR3 region is CAWARDSGNIQYF. The DNA for the CDR3 is TGTGCCTGGGCCAGGGACTCTGGGAACATTCAGTACTTC.

V usage is TRBV6-5 and J usage is TRBJ1-1; D remains unclear. This CDR3 comprises 11 residues. Germline V gene lookup returns CDR1 MNHEY and CDR2 SVGAGI. V was trimmed by 7 bases and J by 1 base, leaving 4 bases between them. The CDR3 region has the DNA TGTGCCAGCACCAGGAACACTGAAGCTTTCTTT. It codes for CASTRNTEAFF.

The J gene is TRBJ2-7, the V gene TRBV5-1; D may be TRBD1 (7 bases). Germline-derived CDR1 and CDR2 are SGHRS and YFSETQ. V lost 2 bases to trimming and J lost 2 bases, with 14 bases between them. The CDR3 totals 15 residues. The CDR3 loop reads CASSFWQGEAYEQYF. The CDR3 nucleotides read TGCGCCAGCAGCTTTTGGCAGGGGGAGGCCTACGAGCAGTACTTC.

The genes are TRBV9 and TRBJ2-3, with D possibly matching TRBD2 (5 bases). Between the trimmed V and J ends, which lost 2 bases and 1 base, there was a span of 11 bases. CDR1 and CDR2 from the germline V gene are SGDLS and YYNGEE. The CDR3 is 15 amino acids. The chain's CDR3 is CASSVYSGGTDTQYF. The CDR3 DNA reads as TGTGCCAGCAGCGTGTACAGCGGAGGCACAGATACGCAGTATTTT.

The chain couples TRBV6-5 to TRBJ1-1; D not certain. V shed 6 bases and J shed 4 bases, with 12 bases lying between them. CDR1 and CDR2 (germline): MNHEY, SVGAGI. The CDR3 has 13 residues. The CDR3 sequence is CASRSEIGTEAFF. For the CDR3, the DNA is TGTGCCAGCAGGTCGGAGATAGGCACTGAAGCTTTCTTT.

The V call is TRBV30, the J call TRBJ1-2; no clear D. Trimming took 0 bases from V and 5 from J, leaving 13 bases between them. The germline gives CDR1 GTSNPN, CDR2 SVGIG (reference sequence). The CDR3 has 14 amino acids. The DNA for the CDR3 is TGTGCCTGGAGTGTGGGCGGGTCTCTATATGGCTACACCTTC. This translates into CAWSVGGSLYGYTF.

This clone was observed a single time. The CDR3 DNA reads as TGTGCCAGCAGCCTAGGACAGAACCTTTATTCCGAGCAGTACTTC. Its protein is CASSLGQNLYSEQYF. This chain uses TRBV6-5 with TRBJ2-7, with TRBD1 as a possible D gene (6 bases). The germline CDR1 and CDR2 sequences are MNHEY and SVGAGI. The CDR3 is 15 amino acids. V lost 6 bases to trimming and J lost 6 bases, with 21 bases between them.

The V call is TRBV18, the J call TRBJ2-2; TRBD1 is a possible D gene (5 bases). CDR3 length equals 20 residues. Germline lookup yields CDR1 KGHSH and CDR2 LQKENI. Trimming took 2 bases from V and 3 from J, leaving 25 bases between them. This chain's CDR3 is CASSPAPMQGGGSYTGELFF. The CDR3 DNA reads TGTGCCAGCTCACCAGCCCCCATGCAGGGCGGTGGATCTTACACCGGGGAGCTGTTTTTT.

The chain combines TRBV5-1 with TRBJ2-1; 10 nucleotides align to TRBD2. With 7 bases clipped from V and 4 bases from J, the junction kept 5 bases outside the gene matches. CDR1 is SGHRS and CDR2 is YFSETQ in the germline V gene. The CDR3 is 14 amino acids. The CDR3 nucleotides are TGCGCCAGCGCATCTAGCGGGAGTTACAATGAGCAGTTCTTC. Protein product: CASASSGSYNEQFF. Looking up the rest from reference TRBV5-1 and TRBJ2-1 gives the full variable domain: KAGVTQTPRYLIKTRGQQVTLSCSPISGHRSVSWYQQTPGQGLQFLFEYFSETQRNKGNFPGRFSGRQFSNSRSEMNVSTLELGDSALYLCASASSGSYNEQFFGPGTRLTVL.

V gene TRBV7-9 combines with J gene TRBJ2-7; the match to TRBD2 covers 7 bases. The J call may be incorrect, as the DNA end agrees better with TRBJ2-5. Germline V gives CDR1 SEHNR, CDR2 FQNEAQ (reference sequence). The CDR3 is 14 amino acids. CDR3 sequence: CASSLAGGQETQYF. The CDR3 nucleotides are TGTGCCAGCAGCTTAGCGGGGGGGCAAGAGACCCAGTACTTC.

The chain uses TRBV5-6 and TRBJ1-2; weak D call: TRBD1 (6 bases). This CDR3 has 17 residues. The V end was cut by 0 bases, the J end by 0 bases, with 15 bases between. The germline V gene encodes CDR1 SGHDT and CDR2 YYEEEE. The CDR3 DNA is TGTGCCAGCAGCTTGGTGGCAGGGGCTATGTCTAACTATGGCTACACCTTC. This gives the protein CASSLVAGAMSNYGYTF.

The chain carries TRBV4-1 and TRBJ2-2; TRBD2 matches 8 bases. The length of the CDR3 is 17 residues. Germline V gene data show CDR1 as MGHRA and CDR2 as YSYEKL. V lost 4 bases and J lost 6; bases outside the gene matches: 13. CDR3 residues: CASSLVQAGGAPGELFF. CDR3 DNA sequence: TGCGCCAGCAGCCTGGTGCAGGCGGGAGGCGCTCCCGGGGAGCTGTTTTTT.

The rearrangement joins TRBV5-1 to TRBJ2-1; possible D gene TRBD2, 5 bases. The CDR3 is made up of 16 amino acids. CDR1 is SGHRS, CDR2 YFSETQ, per germline. V was clipped by 3 bases and J by 2 bases, with 15 bases between them. CDR3 protein: CASSSGSRLAYNEQFF. The DNA of the CDR3 is TGCGCCAGCAGCTCTGGGAGTCGGCTAGCCTACAATGAGCAGTTCTTC.

The CDR3 sequence is CAISRGSSNYGYTF. The CDR3 DNA follows: TGTGCCATCAGCCGGGGGTCCTCTAACTATGGCTACACCTTC. The V gene is TRBV10-3, the J gene TRBJ1-2, with D maybe TRBD1 (5 bases). CDR1 ENHRY and CDR2 SYGVKD come from the germline V gene. The CDR3 covers 14 residues. Between the trimmed V and J ends, which lost 6 bases and 0 bases, there was a span of 11 bases.

Note on this clone: Different DNA sequences within this sample yield the same CDR3. This chain uses TRBV18 with TRBJ1-1; D is ambiguous. This CDR3 is 14 amino acids long. V was pared by 2 bases and J by 0 bases, with 7 bases between. Germline CDR1 KGHSH, CDR2 LQKENI. CDR3: CASSPGQMNTEAFF. DNA of the CDR3: TGTGCCAGCTCACCAGGGCAGATGAACACTGAAGCTTTCTTT.

The J gene is TRBJ2-5, the V gene TRBV5-1; D ambiguous. The CDR3 loop spans 11 amino acids. Germline V gene lookup returns CDR1 SGHRS and CDR2 YFSETQ. Trimming left V 2 bases short and J 5 bases short, with 4 bases between. DNA for the CDR3: TGCGCCAGCAGCTTCCGGGAGACCCAGTACTTC. It encodes CASSFRETQYF.

This sequence joins TRBV7-2 and TRBJ2-3, with 7 bases that match TRBD2. J gave up 6 bases and V 2 bases, and 5 bases lay outside the gene matches. This CDR3 has 14 amino acids. CDR1 SGHTA and CDR2 FQGNSA come from the germline V gene. The CDR3 sequence is CASSLSLAVDTQYF. The CDR3 DNA sequence: TGTGCCAGCAGCTTATCTCTAGCGGTGGATACGCAGTATTTT.

The chain links TRBV25-1 to TRBJ1-1; weak D call: TRBD1 (5 bases). The ends were cut back, 1 base at V and 4 bases at J, with 7 bases in the middle. Looked up from germline, CDR1 is MGHDK and CDR2 is SYGVNS. This CDR3 has 13 residues. CDR3 in DNA: TGTGCCAGCAGTGAATTGGGGCCCACTGAAGCTTTCTTT. The encoded protein is CASSELGPTEAFF.